These T cell receptor beta chains were read from a single sample in a study of blood T cell repertoires in COVID-19. Clones were read by immunoSEQ multiplex PCR, and TCRdb kept only the in-frame ones, dropping some. This sample has tens of thousands of clones, with about three quarters found just once. The sequenced material came from peripheral blood. These receptor sequences come from a young man with COVID-19, enrolled during active disease. Each CDR3 is given with its conserved first and last residue. Each record gives: D gene, V gene, clone size, J gene, CDR3 DNA, CDR3 protein. The D gene is left open where the match is weak. Not every row has a clone size; where given, it reads once, few, many or a size class.

>-|TRBV6-5|few|TRBJ2-7
TGTGCCAGCGCGGCAGGGGCCTACGAGCAGTACTTC
CASAAGAYEQYF
>-|TRBV18|-|TRBJ1-2
TGTGCCAGCTCACCATCAGGAGGGAACTATGGCTACACCTTC
CASSPSGGNYGYTF
>-|TRBV19|-|TRBJ1-6
TGTGCCAGTAGTATGACGGGGAGCTCCTATAATTCACCCCTCCACTTT
CASSMTGSSYNSPLHF
>-|TRBV10-1|-|TRBJ2-3
TGCGCCAGCAGTGAGTCGGGTACGATGATAAGTCCGCGGGATACGCAGTATTTT
CASSESGTMISPRDTQYF
>-|TRBV10-2|-|TRBJ2-2
TGCGCCACCCGCCGGGACACCGGAGGGGAGGGTCCCACCGGGGAGCTGTTTTTT
CATRRDTGGEGPTGELFF
>-|TRBV4-1|few|TRBJ1-2
TGCGCCAGCAGCCAAGTCTCAGGGCTGTGGGGCTACACCTTC
CASSQVSGLWGYTF
>-|TRBV4-3|-|TRBJ2-4
TGCGCCAGCAGCCAAGGTCTAGCCAAAAACATTCAGTACTTC
CASSQGLAKNIQYF
>-|TRBV5-4|-|TRBJ2-3
TGTGCCAGCAGCTTGGACAGGTGGGGAAATACGCAGTATTTT
CASSLDRWGNTQYF
>-|TRBV6-5|few|TRBJ1-4
TGTGCCAGCAGTTACTCCGGACAGCCGGATGAAAAACTGTTTTTT
CASSYSGQPDEKLFF
>-|TRBV4-1|-|TRBJ2-2
TGCGCCAGCAGCCACAGGCAGAACACCGGGGAGCTGTTTTTT
CASSHRQNTGELFF
>-|TRBV2|-|TRBJ1-1
TGTGCCAGCCGGGTCGACAGGTTGACTGAAGCTTTCTTT
CASRVDRLTEAFF
>-|TRBV2|-|TRBJ2-7
TGTGCCAGCAGTGAATCGTCTAGATACTCCTACGAGCAGTACTTC
CASSESSRYSYEQYF
>TRBD1|TRBV6-1|-|TRBJ2-1
TGTGCCAGCAGTGATGCAGGGGGCAATGAGCAGTTCTTC
CASSDAGGNEQFF
>TRBD2|TRBV19|once|TRBJ2-1
TGTGCCAGTAGTATATTTCTAGCGGGAGATAATGAGCAGTTCTTC
CASSIFLAGDNEQFF
>TRBD1|TRBV11-2|-|TRBJ2-4
TGTGCCAGCAGCTCCGGGACAGGGGGCGCCGCCATTCAGTACTTC
CASSSGTGGAAIQYF
>TRBD2|TRBV13|-|TRBJ2-7
TGTGCCAGCAGCCCCTCAGCGGGAGTCAACGAGCAGTACTTC
CASSPSAGVNEQYF
>-|TRBV12-5|-|TRBJ1-1
TGTGCTAGTGGTTCGTCCCTTGAAGCTTTCTTT
CASGSSLEAFF
>-|TRBV19|-|TRBJ1-1
TGTGCCAGTAGGCAGGGTATGGCTGAAGCTTTCTTT
CASRQGMAEAFF
>-|TRBV6-2/TRBV6-3|-|TRBJ2-5
TGTGCCAGCAGTTACATACCGTACAGGCAAGAGACCCAGTACTTC
CASSYIPYRQETQYF
>-|TRBV6-5|-|TRBJ1-5
TGTGCCAGCAGTTTAAGGGGAGGGCGGGATCAGCCCCAGCATTTT
CASSLRGGRDQPQHF
>TRBD2|TRBV11-2|-|TRBJ2-1
TGTGCCAGCAGCGGAATACTAGCGGGAGGGCCCTACAATGAGCAGTTCTTC
CASSGILAGGPYNEQFF
>-|TRBV5-6|-|TRBJ1-2
TGTGCCAGCAGCTTGGTGTCAGTCGGGGGCTATGGCTACACCTTC
CASSLVSVGGYGYTF
>-|TRBV30|-|TRBJ2-4
TGTGCCTGGAGTGTGCAGGGGAACATTCAGTACTTC
CAWSVQGNIQYF
>-|TRBV3-1/TRBV3-2|few|TRBJ1-6
TGTGCCAGCAGCCGAACAGGAGGGAGGGGAGATTCACCCCTCCACTTT
CASSRTGGRGDSPLHF
>TRBD1|TRBV19|-|TRBJ2-2
TGTGCCAGTAGTATGGCGGGACAGGACGAGGCCGGGGAGCTGTTTTTT
CASSMAGQDEAGELFF
>TRBD1|TRBV7-7|once|TRBJ2-5
TGTGCTAGCAGCTCGGACAGGGACGGGACCCAGTACTTC
CASSSDRDGTQYF
>-|TRBV6-1|-|TRBJ2-1
TGTGCCAGCAGTGTAGCCCACGGTAGGGGCGTGGGTGAGCAGTTCTTC
CASSVAHGRGVGEQFF
>TRBD2|TRBV19|once|TRBJ2-5
TGTGCCAGCGCGGACCAGACTAGCGGGCAAGAGACCCAGTACTTC
CASADQTSGQETQYF
>-|TRBV4-1|-|TRBJ2-7
TGCGCCAGCAGCCAAGACGACAGCATAACCTACGAGCAGTACTTC
CASSQDDSITYEQYF
>TRBD2|TRBV5-8|-|TRBJ2-7
TGTGCCAGCAGCTTGGCCGATAGCGGGAGCTATTTCGGCTACGAGCAGTACTTC
CASSLADSGSYFGYEQYF